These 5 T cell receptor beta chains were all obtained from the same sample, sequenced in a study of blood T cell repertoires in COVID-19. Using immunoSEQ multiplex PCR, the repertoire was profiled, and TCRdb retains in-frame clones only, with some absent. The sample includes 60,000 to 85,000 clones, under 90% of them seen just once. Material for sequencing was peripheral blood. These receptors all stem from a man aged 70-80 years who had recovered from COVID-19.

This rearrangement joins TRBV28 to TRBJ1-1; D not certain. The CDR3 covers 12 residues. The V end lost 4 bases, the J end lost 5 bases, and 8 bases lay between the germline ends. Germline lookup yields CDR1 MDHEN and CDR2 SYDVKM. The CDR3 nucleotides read TGTGCCAGCAGTTATACTGCGACTGAAGCTTTCTTT. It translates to CASSYTATEAFF.

CDR3 nucleotide sequence: TGTGCCAGCAGCTCCATCGGACAGGACCAAGAGACCCAGTACTTC. Its translation is CASSSIGQDQETQYF. The chain links TRBV11-1 to TRBJ2-5; TRBD1 agrees at 7 bases. Germline V gene sequence: CDR1 SGHAT, CDR2 FQDESV (reference sequence). V trimming: 4 bases; J trimming: 0 bases; junction bases outside the gene matches: 5. The CDR3 contains 15 residues.

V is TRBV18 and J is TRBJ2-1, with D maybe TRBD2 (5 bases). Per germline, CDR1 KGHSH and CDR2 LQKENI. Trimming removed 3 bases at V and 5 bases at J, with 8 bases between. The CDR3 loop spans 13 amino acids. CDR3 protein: CASSPDFNNEQFF. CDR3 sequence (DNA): TGTGCCAGCTCACCGGACTTCAACAATGAGCAGTTCTTC.

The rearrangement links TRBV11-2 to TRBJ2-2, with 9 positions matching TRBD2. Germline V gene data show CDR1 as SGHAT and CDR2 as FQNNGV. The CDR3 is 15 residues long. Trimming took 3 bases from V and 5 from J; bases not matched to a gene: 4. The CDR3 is CASSFSGSGTGELFF. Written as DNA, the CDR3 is TGTGCCAGCAGCTTTAGCGGGAGCGGGACCGGGGAGCTGTTTTTT. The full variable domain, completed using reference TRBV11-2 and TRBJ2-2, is EAGVAQSPRYKIIEKRQSVAFWCNPISGHATLYWYQQILGQGPKLLIQFQNNGVVDDSQLPKDRFSAERLKGVDSTLKIQPAKLEDSAVYLCASSFSGSGTGELFFGEGSRLTVL.

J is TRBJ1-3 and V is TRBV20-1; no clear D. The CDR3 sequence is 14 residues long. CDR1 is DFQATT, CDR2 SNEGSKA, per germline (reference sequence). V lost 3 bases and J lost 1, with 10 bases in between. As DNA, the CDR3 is TGCAGTGCTAGTCTTGGGCCGTCTGGAAACACCATATATTTT. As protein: CSASLGPSGNTIYF.